This TCR beta chain comes out of a study of control samples from healthy donors and cancer patients. The germline gives CDR1 MNHEY, CDR2 SVGAGI. Trimming took 9 bases from V and 3 from J, leaving 18 bases between them. This CDR3 has 14 amino acids. Assay: immunoSEQ multiplex PCR; the TCRdb copy retains only in-frame clones and omits some. This table holds around 100,000 clones, roughly 90% found once. The gene calls are TRBV6-5 and TRBJ2-7; either TRBD1 or TRBD2 may supply D (5 bases each). Sequencing was done on a sample of blood. The TCR sequence derives from a man aged 25 to 40 in good health. For the CDR3, the DNA is TGTGCCAGTTCAGGGACCCTAGAGGGCTACGAGCAGTACTTC. This codes for CASSGTLEGYEQYF.